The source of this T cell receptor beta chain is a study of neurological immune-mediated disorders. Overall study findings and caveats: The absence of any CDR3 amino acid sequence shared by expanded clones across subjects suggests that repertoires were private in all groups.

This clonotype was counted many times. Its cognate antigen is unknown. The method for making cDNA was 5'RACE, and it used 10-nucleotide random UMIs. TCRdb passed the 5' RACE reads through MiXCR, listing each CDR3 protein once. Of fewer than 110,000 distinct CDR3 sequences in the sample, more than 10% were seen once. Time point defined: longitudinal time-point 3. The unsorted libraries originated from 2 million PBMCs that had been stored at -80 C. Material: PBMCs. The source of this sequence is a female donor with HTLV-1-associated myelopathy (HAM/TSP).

The CDR3, as DNA: TGTGCCAGCAGCCGCTGGGGGATGGAAGCCAAAAACATTCAGTACTTC. Amino acids: CASSRWGMEAKNIQYF. The V gene is TRBV5-6, the J gene TRBJ2-4; D may correspond to TRBD1 or TRBD2 (5 bases each). The length of the CDR3 is 16 residues. Germline V gene data show CDR1 as SGHDT and CDR2 as YYEEEE. Trimming took 4 bases from V and 0 from J, leaving 14 bases between them.